These 5 T cell receptor beta chains were sequenced from one sample in a study of blood T cell repertoires in COVID-19. Using immunoSEQ multiplex PCR, the repertoire was profiled, and TCRdb retains in-frame clones only, with some absent. The profile shows a few hundred thousand clones, 82% of them singletons. The sample was PBMCs or T cells enriched from blood (not recorded which). The source is a man aged 35-49 years who had been exposed to COVID-19.

This chain links TRBV11-2 with TRBJ2-3, with 10 bases fitting TRBD2. J gave up 5 bases and V 7 bases, and 6 bases lay outside the gene matches. CDR3 size: 14 residues. Germline assignment: CDR1 SGHAT and CDR2 FQNNGV. The CDR3 is CASNVAGGQDTQYF. CDR3 bases: TGTGCCAGCAATGTAGCGGGAGGCCAAGATACGCAGTATTTT.

V usage is TRBV30 and J usage is TRBJ2-4, with 9 positions matching TRBD1. The V segment lost 4 bases and the J segment 7 bases; nucleotides outside the gene matches: 11. Germline V gene sequence: CDR1 GTSNPN, CDR2 SVGIG (reference sequence). There are 15 residues in the CDR3. In nucleotides, the CDR3 is TGTGCCTGGACCTCCCCGGGACAGGGCAAGAACATTCAGTACTTC. This sequence encodes CAWTSPGQGKNIQYF. The full variable domain, in which reference TRBV30 and TRBJ2-4 provide the parts outside the CDR3, is SQTIHQWPATLVQPVGSPLSLECTVEGTSNPNLYWYRQAAGRGLQLLFYSVGIGQISSEVPQNLSASRPQDRQFILSSKKLLLSDSGFYLCAWTSPGQGKNIQYFGAGTRLSVL.

The genes are TRBV3-1 (or the pseudogene TRBV3-2) and TRBJ2-1; a weak D match, TRBD2 (6 bases). The CDR3 is 14 residues long. The germline V gene has CDR1 LGHDT and CDR2 YNNKEL (reference sequence). V was pared by 8 bases and J by 6 bases, with 17 bases between. For the CDR3, the DNA is TGTGCCAGCCTAAGTAGCGGAGCCAGCAATGAGCAGTTCTTC. Protein product: CASLSSGASNEQFF.

The rearrangement joins TRBV13 to TRBJ2-7; 8 nucleotides agree with TRBD2. V trimming: 8 bases; J trimming: 0 bases; junction bases outside the gene matches: 12. The germline gives CDR1 PRHDT, CDR2 FYEKMQ (reference sequence). This CDR3 contains 16 residues. DNA of the CDR3: TGTGCCAGCGGGAAACCGGGACTAGGCCTCTCCTACGAGCAGTACTTC. Amino acid sequence: CASGKPGLGLSYEQYF.

The rearrangement links TRBV6-5 to TRBJ2-7, with 9 positions matching TRBD2. In germline, CDR1 is MNHEY, CDR2 SVGAGI. Losses at the gene ends were 5 bases for V and 3 bases for J; bases not matched to a gene: 5. The CDR3 runs to 14 residues. CDR3 nucleotides: TGTGCCAGCAGTCCGAGCGGGAGGCACTACGAGCAGTACTTC. It encodes CASSPSGRHYEQYF.